Below, 17 T cell receptor beta chains from the same sample are listed, as sequenced in a study. Cells sorted as Tregs were CD4+, CD25+ and CD127-/low. Via MiXCR, TCRdb re-called the 5' RACE reads, giving one row per CDR3 protein. The sample holds approximately 9,000 distinct CDR3 sequences, roughly 34% seen once. The specimen was Tregs sorted from blood. Every receptor here comes from a female donor with breast cancer.

This clonotype was picked up a small number of times. J is TRBJ2-1 and V is TRBV13; D call uncertain. V was trimmed by 3 bases and J by 9 bases, leaving 12 bases between them. This CDR3 region has 13 residues. CDR1 and CDR2 (germline): PRHDT, FYEKMQ (reference sequence). CDR3 loop: CASSFKLSGEQFF. The CDR3 region has the DNA TGTGCCAGCAGCTTCAAGCTCTCGGGTGAGCAGTTCTTC.

Note on this clonotype: Germline and junction disagree at one end, which may indicate a read error. The CDR3, as DNA: TGCGCCAGCAGTTACAGACTAGCCGACAATGAGCAGCTCTTC. This gives the protein CASSYRLADNEQLF. This chain links TRBV4-3 with TRBJ2-1; 7 bases align to TRBD2. Germline V gives CDR1 LGHNA, CDR2 YSLEER. There are 14 residues in the CDR3.

V usage is TRBV20-1 and J usage is TRBJ2-3; TRBD2 is a possible D gene (6 bases). CDR1 is DFQATT and CDR2 is SNEGSKA in the germline V gene (reference sequence). The length of the CDR3 is 15 residues. The V gene lost 2 bases and the J gene lost 0 bases, with 12 bases spanning the gap. CDR3 residues: CSARIRGISTDTQYF. In nucleotides, the CDR3 is TGCAGTGCTAGAATTCGCGGGATAAGCACAGATACGCAGTATTTT.

Concerning this clonotype: A much larger clonotype is one base distant, so this may be a read error. The V call is TRBV7-3, the J call TRBJ2-1, with 9 bases aligning to TRBD2. This CDR3 region has 15 residues. The germline gives CDR1 SGHTA, CDR2 FQGTGA. CDR3 nucleotide sequence: TGTGCCAGCAGCCAAACCGGGACTAGCTACAATGAGCAGTCCTTC. This gives the protein CASSQTGTSYNEQSF.

The J gene is TRBJ1-6, the V gene TRBV28; no definite D call. This CDR3 has 12 amino acids. Trimming removed 8 bases at V and 8 bases at J, with 10 bases between. The germline gives CDR1 MDHEN, CDR2 SYDVKM. Here the CDR3 reads CASAGYYSPLHF. CDR3 in DNA: TGTGCCAGCGCAGGATACTATTCACCCCTCCACTTT.

A word on this clonotype: A single base separates this from a much larger clone, so it may be a read error. Because the CDR3's place on the DNA is in doubt, the DNA is left out and the CDR3 is given as listed by TCRdb. The genes are TRBV5-4 and TRBJ2-5; the listed D gene, TRBD1, was not tested against the DNA. The CDR3 sequence runs 16 residues, both termini included. From germline, CDR1 is SGHNT and CDR2 YYREEE (reference sequence). The CDR3 loop is CASSPRWGRGTETQCF.

The genes are TRBV21-1 and TRBJ1-5; the tabulated D call, TRBD1, remains unverified against the DNA. TRBV21-1 is listed as a pseudogene. The CDR3 has 14 amino acids. The CDR3 nucleotides read TGTGCCAGCAGTATGGGACAGGGGCGCCAGCCCCAGCATTTT. It specifies CASSMGQGRQPQHF.

The V call is TRBV20-1, the J call TRBJ2-4; no reliable D call. Trimming removed 7 bases from V and 5 bases from J, with 21 bases in between. The germline V gene has CDR1 DFQATT and CDR2 SNEGSKA (reference sequence). The CDR3 is made up of 15 amino acids. In nucleotides, the CDR3 is TGCAGTGGAAGTCGTTCCCTGGCCGCCCAAAACATTCAGTACTTC. As protein: CSGSRSLAAQNIQYF.

The sample holds a few counts of this clonotype. V gene TRBV15 combines with J gene TRBJ2-7, with D unresolved. Trimming cost V 0 bases and J 5 bases, with 11 bases left between them. CDR1 and CDR2 from the germline V gene are LNHNV and YYDKDF (reference sequence). The CDR3 is 14 amino acids. CDR3 loop: CATSRDGVSDEQYF. The CDR3 DNA reads TGTGCCACCAGCAGAGATGGAGTTTCGGACGAGCAGTACTTC.

As concerns this clonotype: With a much larger clone just one base away, this may be a read error. The V call is TRBV7-9, the J call TRBJ1-2; 9 bases are shared with TRBD1. The germline gives CDR1 SEHNR, CDR2 FQNEAQ (reference sequence). This CDR3 has 18 amino acids. V dropped 6 bases and J dropped 2; count of bases not matched to a gene: 16. The CDR3 sequence is CASRIPGQGQLSNYGYTF. The CDR3 bases are TGTGCCAGCAGGATACCGGGACAGGGACAACTTTCGAACTATGGCTACACCTTC.

With regard to this clonotype: This may be a read error, as it is one base from a much larger clone. The chain employs TRBV7-2 and TRBJ2-3; D uncertain. There are 14 residues in the CDR3. V gave up 6 bases and J gave up 4 bases, with 14 bases separating them. Germline-derived CDR1 and CDR2 are SGHTA and FQGNSA. This CDR3 reads CASSKVLFPDTQYF. As DNA, the CDR3 is TGTGCCAGCAGTAAAGTCCTCTTTCCAGATACGCAGTATTTT. The entire variable domain, with the rest obtained from reference TRBV7-2 and TRBJ2-3, is as follows: GAGVSQSPSNKVTEKGKDVELRCDPISGHTALYWYRQSLGQGLEFLIYFQGNSAPDKSGLPSDRFSAERTGGSVSTLTIQRTQQEDSAVYLCASSKVLFPDTQYFGPGTRLTVL.

This chain joins TRBV20-1 and TRBJ2-5; either TRBD1 or TRBD2 may fit D (7 bases each). The CDR3 covers 15 residues. The germline gives CDR1 DFQATT, CDR2 SNEGSKA (reference sequence). The ends were cut back, 4 bases at V and 5 bases at J, with 20 bases in the middle. CDR3 amino acids: CSATLSNRGGETQYF. DNA for the CDR3: TGCAGTGCTACCCTCTCTAACAGGGGAGGGGAGACCCAGTACTTC.

This clonotype qualifies as medium-sized. This chain uses TRBV5-1 with TRBJ1-5; D is perhaps TRBD1 (5 bases). The CDR3 covers 13 residues. V was pared by 1 base and J by 5 bases, with 7 bases between. Germline V gives CDR1 SGHRS, CDR2 YFSETQ. CDR3 region: CASSLTGDQPQHF. The CDR3 DNA is TGCGCCAGCAGCTTGACAGGTGATCAGCCCCAGCATTTT.

As to this clonotype: This may come from a read error, since a much larger clone is one base off. The chain recombines TRBV12-3 or TRBV12-4 with TRBJ2-6; D gene uncertain. The V gene lost 8 bases and the J gene lost 2 bases, with 10 bases spanning the gap. This CDR3 contains 14 residues. CDR3 protein: CASVRGPGANVLTF. CDR3 sequence (DNA): TGTGCCAGCGTCCGTGGGCCTGGGGCCAACGTCCTGACTTTC.

This clonotype was detected only once. Without the conserved terminal phenylalanine or tryptophan, this CDR3 likely stems from a read error. This chain joins TRBV4-3 and TRBJ2-1; the match to TRBD2 covers 10 bases. The CDR3 is made up of 15 amino acids. The V gene end was trimmed by 4 bases and the J gene end by 3 bases; junction bases not matched to a gene: 3. CDR1 LGHNA and CDR2 YSLEER come from the germline V gene. Here the CDR3 reads CASSRTSGDYNEQFL. In nucleotides, the CDR3 is TGCGCCAGCAGCCGGACTAGCGGAGACTACAATGAGCAGTTCCTC.

Relative to its sample, this clonotype is medium-sized. The gene calls are TRBV7-3 and TRBJ2-2; no clear D. V shed 2 bases and J shed 8 bases, with 6 bases lying between them. There are 12 residues in the CDR3. Germline assignment: CDR1 SGHTA and CDR2 FQGTGA. CDR3 in DNA: TGTGCCAGCAGCTTACGCTCTGGGGAGCTGTTTTTT. Residues: CASSLRSGELFF.

The sample holds a few counts of this clonotype. The chain joins TRBV28 to TRBJ1-6, with D maybe TRBD1 (5 bases). V was trimmed by 7 bases and J by 8 bases, leaving 21 bases between them. Germline CDR1 and CDR2: MDHEN and SYDVKM. The CDR3 runs to 16 residues. In nucleotides, the CDR3 is TGTGCCAGCACCAGCAAATTTTGGGGCGGCTATTCACCCCTCCACTTT. Protein product: CASTSKFWGGYSPLHF.